This T cell receptor (beta chain) is drawn from a study of CD8+ T cells in alopecia areata. Overall study: Dosing with tofacitinib proceeded for 6 to 18 months, followed by 6 months off drug.

This CDR3 has 13 amino acids. Treatment reported: oral pan-JAK inhibitor, 5-10 mg twice daily. Investigators sorted PBMCs to obtain both CD4+ and CD8+ T cells. Reverse transcribed after extraction, RNA yielded cDNA as the sequencing template. TCRdb keeps only in-frame clones here, not all; method: immunoSEQ multiplex PCR. Among under 250,000 clones, more than 45% were seen once, and the ten largest hold approximately 1.4%. The chain employs TRBV21-1 and TRBJ2-2; the table assigns TRBD1, which was not confirmed against the DNA. TRBV21-1 is tagged as a pseudogene. The origin of this receptor is a human donor with alopecia areata. The material was CD4+ T cells sorted from blood, obtained at week 4, from a patient treated with tofacitinib. The CDR3 sequence: CASSKKGDEELFF. The CDR3, as DNA: TGTGCCAGCAGCAAAAAGGGGGACGAGGAGCTGTTTTTT.